These 6 T cell receptor beta chains came from one sample sequenced in a study of shared clonotypes between healthy human individuals. Repertoires were generated with immunoSEQ multiplex PCR, while TCRdb's copy carries only in-frame clones and drops some. The table has 1.5 million to 2.5 million clones, roughly 94% seen once. Naive CD8 populations comprised CD45RO-negative cells positively selected for CCR7, excluding terminally differentiated effector memory CD45RA+ cells. Sequenced: naive CD8+ T cells sorted from blood. These receptors were collected from a man between 18 and 29 years old in good health.

This rearrangement joins TRBV13 to TRBJ2-7, with D maybe TRBD2 (6 bases). Germline assignment: CDR1 PRHDT and CDR2 FYEKMQ (reference sequence). This CDR3 has 15 amino acids. V was trimmed by 6 bases and J by 0 bases, leaving 15 bases between them. In DNA, the CDR3 is TGTGCCAGCAGTCCCAGCGGGCGCAGCTCCTACGAGCAGTACTTC. Encoded protein: CASSPSGRSSYEQYF.

A remark on this clone: Distinct nucleotide sequences in the sample also encode this CDR3. The chain uses TRBV6-6 and TRBJ2-7; D not certain. The CDR3 covers 15 residues. CDR1 is MNHNY and CDR2 is SVGAGI in the germline V gene (reference sequence). Trimming pared 0 bases from V and 2 bases from J, leaving 11 bases between. The chain's CDR3 is CASSYSRDSTYEQYF. The CDR3 nucleotides read TGTGCCAGCAGTTACTCGAGAGACTCCACCTACGAGCAGTACTTC.

The chain uses TRBV10-3 and TRBJ2-2; 11 positions match TRBD2. This CDR3 has 19 amino acids. V gave up 2 bases and J gave up 0 bases; unmatched junction bases: 8. Per germline, CDR1 ENHRY and CDR2 SYGVKD. The chain's CDR3 is CAISEVLGLADANTGELFF. In nucleotides, the CDR3 is TGTGCCATCAGTGAGGTTTTGGGACTAGCGGACGCGAACACCGGGGAGCTGTTTTTT.

This clone was found once. V is TRBV30 and J is TRBJ2-7; a weak D match, TRBD1 (6 bases). The ends were cut back, 7 bases at V and 0 bases at J, with 16 bases in the middle. This CDR3 contains 14 residues. Germline lookup yields CDR1 GTSNPN and CDR2 SVGIG (reference sequence). CDR3: CASQGAGDSYEQYF. CDR3 bases: TGTGCCTCGCAAGGGGCAGGGGACTCCTACGAGCAGTACTTC.

The gene calls are TRBV7-2 and TRBJ2-7; 10 bases align to TRBD2. There are 14 residues in the CDR3. Germline CDR1 reads SGHTA; CDR2 reads FQGNSA. The trim removed 4 bases at V and 2 bases at J, leaving 2 bases unmatched. The CDR3 DNA is TGTGCCAGCAGCTACGGACTAGCGGCCTACGAGCAGTACTTC. Protein sequence: CASSYGLAAYEQYF.

CDR3 protein: CASSLADADNEQFF. The CDR3 nucleotides read TGTGCCAGCAGCTTAGCGGACGCAGACAATGAGCAGTTCTTC. The chain joins TRBV7-8 to TRBJ2-1; D is unresolved. Per the germline V gene, CDR1 is SGHVS and CDR2 is FQNEAQ. This CDR3 has 14 amino acids. The V end was cut by 0 bases, the J end by 5 bases, with 8 bases between.